Detailed here is one T cell receptor beta chain. The data are from a study of identical twins. Germline V CDR1 and CDR2: LNHNV, YYDKDF (reference sequence). V was pared by 4 bases and J by 2 bases, with 3 bases of the junction left unmatched. This CDR3 region has 14 residues. TCRdb used MiXCR to reprocess the 5' RACE reads, holding one entry per CDR3 protein. The sample has 500,000 to 600,000 distinct CDR3 sequences, roughly 21% seen once. The data were also submitted as part of a second study, on T cells expressing NK-cell markers.

This chain links TRBV15 with TRBJ2-7, with 9 bases aligning to TRBD1. The source material was CD4+ T cells sorted from blood. The TCR comes from a young woman in good health. The CDR3 bases are TGTGCCACCAGCATGAGGGACAGGGCCTACGAGCAGTACTTC. Translated, it gives CATSMRDRAYEQYF.